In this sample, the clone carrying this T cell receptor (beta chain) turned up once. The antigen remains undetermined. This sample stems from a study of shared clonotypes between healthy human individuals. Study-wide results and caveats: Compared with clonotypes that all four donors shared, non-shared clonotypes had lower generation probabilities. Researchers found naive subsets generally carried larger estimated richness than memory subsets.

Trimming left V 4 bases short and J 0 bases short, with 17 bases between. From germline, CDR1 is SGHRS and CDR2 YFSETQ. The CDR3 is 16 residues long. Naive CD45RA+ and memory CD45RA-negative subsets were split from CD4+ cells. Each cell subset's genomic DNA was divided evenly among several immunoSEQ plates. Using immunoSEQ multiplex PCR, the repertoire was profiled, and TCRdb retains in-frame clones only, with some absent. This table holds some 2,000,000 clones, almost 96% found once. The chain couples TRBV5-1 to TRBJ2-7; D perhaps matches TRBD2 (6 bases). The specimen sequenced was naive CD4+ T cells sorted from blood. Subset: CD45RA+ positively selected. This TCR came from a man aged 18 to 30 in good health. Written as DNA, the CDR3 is TGCGCCAGCAGCCCCTCCGGGACTGTGAGCTCCTACGAGCAGTACTTC. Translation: CASSPSGTVSSYEQYF.